The clone carrying this TCR beta chain turned up a few times. The CDR3 has 13 residues. Per the germline V gene, CDR1 is LGHNA and CDR2 is YSLEER. V was pared by 0 bases and J by 9 bases, with 11 bases between. The source of the sample is a study of human T cells and chemical hapten exposure. The sample's time point: healthy volunteer bleed at 6 weeks. The authors' total RNA extraction used unfractionated whole blood. TCRdb reprocessed the RACE reads via MiXCR and lists one record per CDR3 protein. The top ten clones hold over 1.5% of a sample with 65,000 to 80,000 distinct CDR3 sequences, over 7% of them seen once.

The TCR originated in a male donor in good health. Some clones in this sample may be carry-over from other donors' samples. The chain employs TRBV4-3 and TRBJ1-1; D may be TRBD1 (5 bases). Sequenced input: whole blood. The CDR3 is CASSQDTKGKAFF. In nucleotides, the CDR3 is TGCGCCAGCAGCCAAGATACAAAGGGGAAAGCTTTCTTT.